This TCR beta chain is drawn from a study of blood T cells in healthy people across ages. Whole-study findings and limits: No one knew whether donors had CMV, which possibly confounded expanded clonotype changes.

As to this clonotype: Its specificity is unknown.

This CDR3 spans 13 amino acids. Using a J-beta primer mix together with a sample-barcoded 5' primer, a second PCR was run for about 7 to 12 cycles. Researchers report that a template-switch adaptor with 12 random nucleotides tagged each cDNA molecule. TCRdb ran MiXCR on the 5' RACE reads and lists one entry per CDR3 protein. The profile shows 750,000 or so distinct CDR3 sequences, roughly 25% of them singletons. These sequences were also reported in another study, on T cells of mothers and their children. In that study: Unrelated pairs and related pairs have their TCR recombination output shaped similarly by thymic selection.

Sequenced input: blood. The chain carries TRBV12-3 or TRBV12-4 and TRBJ2-5, with 7 bases that match TRBD1. Matching the DNA end better, TRBJ2-7 makes the J call doubtful. This TCR derives from a boy between 10 and 17 years old in good health. CDR3 residues: CASSYDRENEQYF. CDR3 sequence (DNA): TGTGCCAGCAGTTACGACAGGGAAAACGAGCAGTACTTC.